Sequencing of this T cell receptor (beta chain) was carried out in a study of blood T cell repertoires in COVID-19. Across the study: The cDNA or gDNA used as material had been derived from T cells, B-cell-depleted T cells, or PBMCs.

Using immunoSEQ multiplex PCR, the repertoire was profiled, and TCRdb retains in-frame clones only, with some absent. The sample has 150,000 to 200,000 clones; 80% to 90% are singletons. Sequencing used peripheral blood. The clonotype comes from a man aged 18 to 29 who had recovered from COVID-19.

CDR3: CASSQYFPGTGNEQFF. The CDR3 nucleotides are TGCGCCAGCAGCCAATACTTTCCCGGGACAGGGAATGAGCAGTTCTTC. The chain has TRBV4-1 and TRBJ2-1, with 9 bases identical to TRBD1. Germline CDR1 and CDR2: MGHRA and YSYEKL. The CDR3 extends over 16 amino acids. With 2 bases clipped from V and 7 bases from J, the junction kept 9 bases outside the gene matches.